The present T cell receptor beta chain was sequenced within a study of radiotherapy plus CTLA-4 blockade in lung cancer (dated by TCRdb to the late 2010s). Looking at the study overall: Among enrolled patients, under 20% had an objective response and roughly 31% reached disease control.

With regard to this clone: What this receptor recognizes is not known. Base qualities are not recorded, but no much larger clone differs from it by a single base.

Library generation was performed with the immunoSEQ multiplex PCR assay. Sourced from immuneACCESS, this table was stored by TCRdb with only in-frame sequences that have V and J called. A share of the clones is absent; for the studies checked, an unresolved V gene accounts for under half, and the remainder has no known explanation. In all, the sample holds tens of thousands of clones, and approximately 77% of those were seen once. Approximately 10% of the sample is held by the ten biggest clonotypes. What the study reported, not specific to this receptor: The strongest predictors of response were reported to be early dynamic shifts in blood T cell clones along with a rise in serum interferon-beta following radiation. After treatment with radiotherapy and ipilimumab, TCR clones that originated in tumors expanded in peripheral blood.

Focal radiation therapy combined with CTLA-4 blockade (ipilimumab) was tested in patients with chemo-refractory metastatic non-small-cell lung cancer. Based on the germline V gene (reference sequence), the CDR1 and CDR2 sequences are LNHDA and SQIVND. Including cysteine and phenylalanine, the CDR3 has 13 amino acids. Only the CDR3 portion is preserved as DNA: 39 bases, with reading frame beginning at the first base. Between the V and J ends, shortened by 3 bases and 11 bases respectively, the junction contains 16 bases. The chain links TRBV19 with TRBJ2-5; possibly the D gene is TRBD1, per 5 matching bases. The origin of this receptor is a human donor with non-small cell lung cancer who had stable disease on radiotherapy plus ipilimumab. Material: peripheral blood, obtained from a patient treated with radiotherapy plus ipilimumab. The CDR3: CASSMQGSGEQYF. Here is the DNA: TGTGCCAGTAGTATGCAGGGATCCGGAGAGCAGTACTTC.